This T cell receptor beta chain was retrieved from a study of T cell changes during pregnancy in multiple sclerosis. Per germline, CDR1 SQVTM and CDR2 ANQGSEA. The CDR3 has 13 residues. Trimming removed 5 bases from V and 0 bases from J; junction bases left unmatched: 3. Assay: immunoSEQ multiplex PCR; the TCRdb copy retains only in-frame clones and omits some. The table has 70,000 to 90,000 clones, 93% seen once. Sequenced here: peripheral blood, sampled in the second trimester of pregnancy. This sequence was found in a female donor in good health, enrolled as a control in a pregnancy study. This chain connects TRBV29-1 to TRBJ1-1; 7 bases match TRBD1. In DNA form, the CDR3 reads TGCAGCGTTAGGACAGGAATGAACACTGAAGCTTTCTTT. Its translation is CSVRTGMNTEAFF.